This TCR beta chain derives from a study of OX40 agonist ivuxolimab in advanced cancers. Study as a whole: In this cohort, patients received ivuxolimab, an agonistic anti-OX40 (CD134) antibody.

The length of the CDR3 is 13 residues. The germline V and J ends were trimmed by 2 bases and 4 bases, with 8 bases remaining between them. Germline CDR1 reads LNHDA; CDR2 reads SQIVND (reference sequence). Data came from immunoSEQ multiplex PCR; TCRdb stores just in-frame clones and leaves some out. The table lists tens of thousands of clones, around 85% of them singletons. The material sequenced was CD4+ or CD8+ T cells sorted from blood, taken in a trial of the OX40 agonist ivuxolimab. The rearrangement links TRBV19 to TRBJ2-5, with D perhaps TRBD2 (6 bases). This sequence was found in an adult with an advanced solid tumor such as melanoma, head and neck, liver or kidney cancer. The DNA of the CDR3 is TGTGCCAGTAGTATAAATAGCGGAGAGACCCAGTACTTC. Protein product: CASSINSGETQYF.